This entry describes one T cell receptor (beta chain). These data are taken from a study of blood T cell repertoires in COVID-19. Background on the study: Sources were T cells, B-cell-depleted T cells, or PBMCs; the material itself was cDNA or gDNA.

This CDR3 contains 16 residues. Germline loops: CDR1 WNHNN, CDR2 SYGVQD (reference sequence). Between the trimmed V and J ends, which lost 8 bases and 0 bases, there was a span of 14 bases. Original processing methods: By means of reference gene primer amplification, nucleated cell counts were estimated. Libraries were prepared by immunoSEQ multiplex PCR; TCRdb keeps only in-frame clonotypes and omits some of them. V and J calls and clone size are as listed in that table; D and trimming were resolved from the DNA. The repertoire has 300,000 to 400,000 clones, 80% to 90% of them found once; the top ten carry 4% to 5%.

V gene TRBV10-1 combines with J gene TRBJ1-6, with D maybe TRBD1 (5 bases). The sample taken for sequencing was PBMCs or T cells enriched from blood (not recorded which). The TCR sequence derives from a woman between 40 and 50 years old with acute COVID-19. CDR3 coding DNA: TGCGCCAGCTGGAGGGGAGAGAGCTCCTATAATTCACCCCTCCACTTT. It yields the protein CASWRGESSYNSPLHF.